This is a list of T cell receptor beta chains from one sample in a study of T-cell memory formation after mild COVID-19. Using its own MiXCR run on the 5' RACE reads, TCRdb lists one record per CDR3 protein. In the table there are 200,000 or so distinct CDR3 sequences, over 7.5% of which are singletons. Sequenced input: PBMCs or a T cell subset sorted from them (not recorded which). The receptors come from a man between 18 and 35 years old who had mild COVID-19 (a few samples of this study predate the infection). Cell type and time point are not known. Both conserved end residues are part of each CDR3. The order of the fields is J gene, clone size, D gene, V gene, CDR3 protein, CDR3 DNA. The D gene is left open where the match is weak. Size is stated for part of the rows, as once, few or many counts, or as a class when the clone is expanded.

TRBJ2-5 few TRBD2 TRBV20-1 CSALLSRGGTQYF TGCAGTGCTCTCTTATCCCGCGGGGGGACCCAGTACTTC
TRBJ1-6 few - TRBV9 CASSVAGSGRGSPLHF TGTGCCAGCAGCGTAGCGGGCAGCGGCCGGGGCTCACCCCTCCACTTT
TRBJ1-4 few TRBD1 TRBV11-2 CASSLAGGYEKLFF TGTGCCAGCAGCTTAGCAGGGGGCTATGAAAAACTGTTTTTT
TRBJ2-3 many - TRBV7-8 CASSLVLSSTDTQYF TGTGCCAGCAGCTTAGTGCTCAGTAGCACAGATACGCAGTATTTT
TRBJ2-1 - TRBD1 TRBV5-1 CASSSAALGTGGNEQFF TGCGCCAGCAGTTCGGCCGCCCTCGGGACAGGGGGAAATGAGCAGTTCTTC
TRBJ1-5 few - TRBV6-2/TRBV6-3 CASSRVGREAQHF TGTGCCAGCAGTCGAGTGGGTCGTGAGGCCCAGCATTTT
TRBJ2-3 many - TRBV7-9 CASSLETLDTQYF TGTGCCAGCAGCCTGGAGACATTAGATACGCAGTATTTT
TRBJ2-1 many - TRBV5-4 CASSLGTEYNEQFF TGTGCCAGCAGCTTGGGGACGGAGTACAATGAGCAGTTCTTC
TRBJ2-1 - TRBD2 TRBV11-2 CASRRLAGAVISSYNEQFF TGTGCCAGCAGGCGACTAGCGGGGGCGGTTATAAGCTCCTACAATGAGCAGTTCTTC
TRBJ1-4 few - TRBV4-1 CASSTPRGALGKLFF TGCGCCAGCAGCACCCCGCGAGGGGCGTTGGGAAAACTGTTTTTT
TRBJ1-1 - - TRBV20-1 CSARDVGTGNTEAFF TGCAGTGCTAGAGATGTAGGGACGGGGAACACTGAAGCTTTCTTT
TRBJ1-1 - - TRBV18 CASSLLAGGPWNTEAFF TGTGCCAGCTCACTCCTCGCCGGGGGCCCATGGAACACTGAAGCTTTCTTT
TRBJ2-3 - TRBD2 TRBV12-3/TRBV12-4 CASRLAGGATDTQYF TGTGCCAGCAGATTAGCGGGGGGGGCCACAGATACGCAGTATTTT
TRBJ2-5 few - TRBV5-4 CASSIDRETQYF TGTGCCAGCAGTATTGACAGGGAGACCCAGTACTTC
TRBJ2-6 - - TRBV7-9 CASSLQPSGANVLTF TGTGCCAGCAGCCTACAGCCGTCTGGGGCCAACGTCCTGACTTTC
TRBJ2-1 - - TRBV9 CASSHPSGSSYNEQFF TGTGCCAGCAGCCACCCGAGCGGAAGCTCCTACAATGAGCAGTTCTTC
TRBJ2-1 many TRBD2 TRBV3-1 CASSQRSVGSGLAGFEQFF TGTGCCAGCAGCCAACGAAGCGTCGGGAGCGGACTAGCGGGGTTTGAGCAGTTCTTC